This TCR beta chain was sequenced in a study of a mutant IDH1 vaccine in newly diagnosed glioma. The overall study: Vaccines began 4-6 weeks after radiotherapy alone, or with temozolomide cycles. Beforehand, treatment had been radiotherapy, temozolomide, or both; the majority received both.

Documented time point: week 35, safety follow-up. In every dose of vaccine, 300 ug of mutant IDH1 20-mer peptide was given alongside topical imiquimod. Eight vaccine injections were given to patients in weeks 1, 3, 5, 7, 11, 15, 19 and 23. General study results and limits: Shifts in the top peripheral T cell clonotypes seemed unrelated to pseudoprogression.

The CDR3 is 15 residues long. CDR1 and CDR2 from the germline V gene are SGHTA and FQGNSA. The V gene end was trimmed by 4 bases and the J gene end by 2 bases; junction bases not matched to a gene: 3. In the case of this clone: The antigen remains undetermined.

The data were produced by immunoSEQ multiplex PCR, yet TCRdb's version contains in-frame clones alone and is incomplete. The sample lists more than 35,000 clones; 81% were seen once. The V gene is TRBV7-2, the J gene TRBJ2-5, with 11 bases fitting TRBD1. Sequenced material: PBMCs, taken from a glioma patient whose treatment included an IDH1 peptide vaccine. The receptor was derived from a woman between 35 and 50 years old with glioma. Some clones in this sample may be carry-over from other donors' samples. The CDR3 loop is CASSWDRGSQETQYF. CDR3 in DNA: TGTGCCAGCAGCTGGGACAGGGGGAGTCAAGAGACCCAGTACTTC.